A single sample is the source of the 25 T cell receptor beta chains below, sequenced in a study of T cells in localized non-small cell lung cancer (dated by TCRdb to 2020 to 2022). The library was produced with the immunoSEQ multiplex PCR assay. Not all clones reach the TCRdb copy of this immuneACCESS table, which keeps in-frame sequences only. Checked studies attribute under half of the gap to unresolved V genes and leave the rest unexplained. Recorded for this sample are tens of thousands of clones; roughly 81% of them occurred a single time. Approximately 3% of the sample goes to the ten largest clones. Material: peripheral blood, obtained before any cancer treatment. The receptors shown here come from a man aged 35 to 70 with stage I lung adenocarcinoma.

The rearrangement uses TRBV6-5 and TRBJ2-7; D gene ambiguous. V lost 0 bases and J 3 bases, leaving 12 bases between the germline ends. CDR3 length: 15 amino acids. Germline loops: CDR1 MNHEY, CDR2 SVGAGI. The CDR3 reads CASSYSGSGNYEQYF. The CDR3 DNA reads as TGTGCCAGCAGTTACTCAGGTAGTGGAAACTACGAGCAGTACTTC.

About this clone: A read error may produce the germline difference seen at one junction end. The rearrangement links TRBV19 to TRBJ2-2; no clear D gene. CDR3 length: 12 amino acids. Germline CDR1 reads LNHDA; CDR2 reads SQIVND (reference sequence). The CDR3 protein is CGTQRDTGELFF. The CDR3 nucleotides read TGCGGAACACAAAGAGACACCGGGGAGCTGTTTTTT.

The chain is built from TRBV27 and TRBJ1-1; 9 positions agree with TRBD1. This CDR3 comprises 15 residues. Germline V lookup: CDR1 MNHEY, CDR2 SMNVEV (reference sequence). The junction had 2 bases not matched to a gene; V was cut back by 2 bases and J by 1 base. In nucleotides, the CDR3 is TGTGCCAGCAGTTTAGGGGGACAGGGGAACACTGAAGCTTTCTTT. This encodes CASSLGGQGNTEAFF.

CDR3 DNA sequence: TGTGCCAGCAGTCGCTTTGGGGGCGGCGGGGAGCTGTTTTTT. Its protein is CASSRFGGGGELFF. This sequence joins TRBV6-5 and TRBJ2-2; tentatively, D is TRBD1 (6 bases). CDR1 is MNHEY and CDR2 is SVGAGI in the germline V gene. Between the trimmed V and J ends, which lost 5 bases and 7 bases, there was a span of 14 bases. The length of the CDR3 is 14 residues.

The J gene is TRBJ1-5, the V gene TRBV5-6; 9 bases line up with TRBD1. Germline V gene data show CDR1 as SGHDT and CDR2 as YYEEEE. This CDR3 comprises 16 residues. V was pared by 3 bases and J by 6 bases, with 10 bases of the junction left unmatched. The CDR3 nucleotides read TGTGCCAGCAGCTACCGGGACAGGGCGGTCGGTCAGCCCCAGCATTTT. As protein: CASSYRDRAVGQPQHF.

This clone was observed once. The chain is built from TRBV2 and TRBJ2-2; 8 bases match TRBD1. The CDR3 has 15 amino acids. V lost 8 bases, J lost 5 bases, and 10 bases stayed unmatched. Germline-derived CDR1 and CDR2 are SNHLY and FYNNEI. CDR3 DNA: TGTGCCAGCGCTAGGCAGGGGGCAATGACCGGGGAGCTGTTTTTT. As protein: CASARQGAMTGELFF.

The chain carries TRBV19 and TRBJ2-7; 11 bases match TRBD1. The germline CDR1 and CDR2 sequences are LNHDA and SQIVND (reference sequence). The trim removed 4 bases at V and 3 bases at J, leaving 5 bases unmatched. The CDR3 length is 15 residues. The DNA of the CDR3 is TGTGCCAGTAGTAGCAGGGACAGGGGGGGCTACGAGCAGTACTTC. This codes for CASSSRDRGGYEQYF.

The chain couples TRBV19 to TRBJ1-4, with unresolved D. The CDR3 totals 13 residues. Trimming took 10 bases from V and 5 from J, leaving 14 bases between them. The germline V gene has CDR1 LNHDA and CDR2 SQIVND (reference sequence). In nucleotides, the CDR3 is TGTGCCACGGCCCTTCGAAAAAATGAAAAACTGTTTTTT. It codes for CATALRKNEKLFF.

The chain combines TRBV6-1 with TRBJ2-3; 9 bases line up with TRBD2. J lost 2 bases, V lost 6 bases, and 6 bases had no gene match. The length of the CDR3 is 15 residues. Germline V gene data show CDR1 as MNHNS and CDR2 as SASEGT. CDR3 sequence reads: CASRASGMNTDTQYF. CDR3 DNA: TGTGCCAGCAGGGCTAGCGGGATGAACACAGATACGCAGTATTTT.

This rearrangement joins TRBV19 to TRBJ1-6, with a tentative D call TRBD1 (5 bases). The length of the CDR3 is 16 residues. Germline V gene data show CDR1 as LNHDA and CDR2 as SQIVND (reference sequence). Trimming pared 6 bases from V and 0 bases from J, leaving 12 bases between. The CDR3 DNA reads as TGTGCCAGTAGGGGGACGTCAAACTCCTATAATTCACCCCTCCACTTT. Protein product: CASRGTSNSYNSPLHF.

The chain has TRBV7-3 and TRBJ2-7; D perhaps matches TRBD1 (9 bases). CDR1 and CDR2 from the germline V gene are SGHTA and FQGTGA. The V and J ends lost 5 bases and 1 base respectively, with 18 bases between them. The CDR3 is made up of 16 amino acids. CDR3 region: CASSPRGGTGSYEQYF. The CDR3, as DNA: TGTGCCAGCAGCCCCCGGGGGGGGACAGGGTCCTACGAGCAGTACTTC.

This rearrangement joins TRBV11-1 to TRBJ1-1, with TRBD1 matching 10 bases. Germline V CDR1 and CDR2: SGHAT, FQDESV (reference sequence). The J segment lost 0 bases and the V segment lost 5 bases, leaving 9 bases of the junction unmatched. The CDR3 extends over 17 amino acids. CDR3: CASSRTLGQGLNTEAFF. In nucleotides, the CDR3 is TGTGCCAGCAGCCGGACCTTGGGACAGGGGTTGAACACTGAAGCTTTCTTT.

This sequence joins TRBV29-1 and TRBJ1-2; weak D call: TRBD1 (5 bases). CDR3 length: 11 amino acids. From germline, CDR1 is SQVTM and CDR2 ANQGSEA. V gave up 8 bases and J gave up 5 bases, with 12 bases separating them. The CDR3 spells CSFHQGYGYTF. Written as DNA, the CDR3 is TGCAGCTTCCACCAGGGTTATGGCTACACCTTC.

The count of this clone is one. The chain has TRBV5-1 and TRBJ2-3; the match to TRBD2 covers 10 bases. This CDR3 has 16 residues. With 5 bases clipped from V and 8 bases from J, the junction kept 14 bases outside the gene matches. The germline V gene encodes CDR1 SGHRS and CDR2 YFSETQ. CDR3 region: CASRLGLAGEYGTQYF. Here the CDR3 DNA reads TGCGCCAGCAGACTGGGGCTAGCGGGAGAGTATGGTACGCAGTATTTT.

This sequence joins TRBV11-2 and TRBJ2-5; tentatively, D is TRBD2 (6 bases). Germline CDR1 SGHAT, CDR2 FQNNGV. V dropped 5 bases and J dropped 3 bases, with 19 bases sitting between them. The CDR3 is 16 residues long. CDR3 nucleotide sequence: TGTGCCAGCAGCCCCTCCTTTGGCGGGAATGAAGAGACCCAGTACTTC. As protein: CASSPSFGGNEETQYF.

The chain uses TRBV5-6 and TRBJ2-1, with D perhaps matching TRBD1 or TRBD2 (7 bases each). CDR1 SGHDT and CDR2 YYEEEE come from the germline V gene. The V gene lost 1 base and the J gene lost 10 bases, with 18 bases spanning the gap. The CDR3 runs 15 residues. The CDR3 reads CASSLIREVQGEQFF. CDR3 coding DNA: TGTGCCAGCAGCTTGATACGGGAGGTACAGGGGGAGCAGTTCTTC.

The rearrangement links TRBV14 to TRBJ2-3; D may correspond to TRBD1 or TRBD2 (5 bases each). Trimming took 4 bases from V and 6 from J, leaving 17 bases between them. The V gene's germline CDR1 is SGHDN and CDR2 FVKESK. This CDR3 has 15 amino acids. Here the CDR3 reads CASSLDLRGRDTQYF. CDR3 bases: TGTGCCAGCAGCCTGGACTTGAGGGGACGGGATACGCAGTATTTT. The complete variable domain, with remaining parts taken from reference TRBV14 and TRBJ2-3, reads EAGVTQFPSHSVIEKGQTVTLRCDPISGHDNLYWYRRVMGKEIKFLLHFVKESKQDESGMPNNRFLAERTGGTYSTLKVQPAELEDSGVYFCASSLDLRGRDTQYFGPGTRLTVL.

In this sample, this clone turned up once. The chain joins TRBV6-6 to TRBJ1-1, with D perhaps matching TRBD1 (6 bases). Germline lookup yields CDR1 MNHNY and CDR2 SVGAGI (reference sequence). Trimming removed 6 bases at V and 1 base at J, with 12 bases between. CDR3 length equals 14 residues. The CDR3 bases are TGTGCCAGCAGCCTAAGGGGGAGGAACACTGAAGCTTTCTTT. Protein: CASSLRGRNTEAFF.

This clone was observed once. The CDR3 region is CASSIGGLVYEQYF. The DNA of the CDR3 is TGTGCCAGTAGTATAGGGGGACTAGTCTACGAGCAGTACTTC. The chain has TRBV19 and TRBJ2-7; the match to TRBD2 covers 8 bases. From germline, CDR1 is LNHDA and CDR2 SQIVND (reference sequence). CDR3 length equals 14 residues. V dropped 1 base and J dropped 3; count of bases not matched to a gene: 2.

The gene calls are TRBV6-1 and TRBJ2-7; the match to TRBD1 covers 10 bases. In germline, CDR1 is MNHNS, CDR2 SASEGT. V shed 4 bases and J 4 bases; nucleotides not matched to a gene: 10. The CDR3 runs 16 residues. The CDR3 sequence is CASSGGRDRGGYEQYF. CDR3 nucleotides: TGTGCCAGCAGTGGGGGTAGGGACAGGGGAGGATACGAGCAGTACTTC.

In this sample, this clone turned up once. The rearrangement links TRBV2 to TRBJ2-3; perhaps D is TRBD1 or TRBD2 (5 bases each). CDR1 is SNHLY and CDR2 is FYNNEI in the germline V gene. This CDR3 comprises 15 residues. V lost 3 bases to trimming and J lost 0 bases, with 10 bases between them. CDR3 amino acids: CASSDLGESTDTQYF. In DNA form, the CDR3 reads TGTGCCAGCAGTGATCTGGGGGAGAGCACAGATACGCAGTATTTT.

The chain recombines TRBV5-6 with TRBJ1-2; the match to TRBD1 covers 7 bases. There are 15 residues in the CDR3. V gave up 4 bases and J gave up 7 bases; unmatched junction bases: 13. Per the germline V gene, CDR1 is SGHDT and CDR2 is YYEEEE. CDR3 nucleotides: TGTGCCAGCAGCAGGACCGAGGGGGCATACCGTGGCTACACCTTC. Translated: CASSRTEGAYRGYTF. The full variable domain, in which reference TRBV5-6 and TRBJ1-2 provide the parts outside the CDR3, is DAGVTQSPTHLIKTRGQQVTLRCSPKSGHDTVSWYQQALGQGPQFIFQYYEEEERQRGNFPDRFSGHQFPNYSSELNVNALLLGDSALYLCASSRTEGAYRGYTFGSGTRLTVV.

The rearrangement links TRBV14 to TRBJ2-2; 8 nucleotides align to TRBD1. Trimming cost V 4 bases and J 4 bases; bases outside gene matches: 5. The CDR3 spans 15 residues. Germline loops: CDR1 SGHDN, CDR2 FVKESK. CDR3 nucleotide sequence: TGTGCCAGCAGCCTCGGGACAGGTACCACCGGGGAGCTGTTTTTT. Its translation: CASSLGTGTTGELFF.

The rearrangement links TRBV2 to TRBJ2-1, with 9 bases that match TRBD1. This CDR3 has 18 amino acids. Germline CDR1 reads SNHLY; CDR2 reads FYNNEI. The ends lost 2 bases at V and 2 bases at J; junction bases unmatched: 10. CDR3 nucleotide sequence: TGTGCCAGCAGTGAATCGGGGGCGGGACAGGGAACCTACAATGAGCAGTTCTTC. This translates into CASSESGAGQGTYNEQFF.

The chain couples TRBV7-2 to TRBJ1-2; TRBD1 aligns across 7 bases. The CDR3 has 12 amino acids. CDR1 SGHTA and CDR2 FQGNSA come from the germline V gene. J lost 5 bases, V lost 5 bases, and 2 bases had no gene match. The DNA of the CDR3 is TGTGCCAGCAGCCGGACAGGTTATGGCTACACCTTC. Translated, it gives CASSRTGYGYTF.